Shown below are 6 T cell receptor beta chains from a single sample sequenced in a study of beta chain features in type 1 diabetes. Since all of the isolated RNA was reverse transcribed, expressed TCRB transcripts were what got sequenced. The assay was immunoSEQ multiplex PCR, and TCRdb's table has in-frame clones only and misses some. The sample gives roughly 250,000 clones, roughly 70% of which show up once; almost 0.055% is in the top ten. Sample: naive CD4+ T cells from blood. These receptors all come from a man aged 30-40 years in good health.

This clone was picked up a small number of times. The V and J genes are TRBV29-1 and TRBJ1-5; no reliable D call. The V end lost 8 bases, the J end lost 1 base, and 15 bases lay between the germline ends. The CDR3 sequence is 14 residues long. Germline CDR1 SQVTM, CDR2 ANQGSEA. The CDR3 DNA sequence: TGCAGCCTCCCTTCCGTCGTAAGCAATCAGCCCCAGCATTTT. This sequence encodes CSLPSVVSNQPQHF.

The V and J genes are TRBV5-1 and TRBJ2-6; D is uncertain. This CDR3 spans 16 amino acids. Germline CDR1 reads SGHRS; CDR2 reads YFSETQ. Trimming took off 0 bases at V and 0 bases at J, with 7 bases between the two ends. The CDR3 here is CASSLVPISGANVLTF. CDR3 DNA sequence: TGCGCCAGCAGCTTGGTTCCGATCTCTGGGGCCAACGTCCTGACTTTC.

This clone was observed a single time. The chain has TRBV4-3 and TRBJ2-7, with 10 bases that match TRBD2. Trimming took 0 bases from V and 4 from J; bases not matched to a gene: 6. The CDR3 contains 16 residues. The germline gives CDR1 LGHNA, CDR2 YSLEER. The CDR3 DNA is TGCGCCAGCAGCCAAGATATAGCTAGCGGGAGATACGAGCAGTACTTC. Its translation: CASSQDIASGRYEQYF.

The chain is built from TRBV11-2 and TRBJ2-1; D is unclear. From germline, CDR1 is SGHAT and CDR2 FQNNGV. V gave up 0 bases and J gave up 4 bases, with 7 bases separating them. This CDR3 contains 14 residues. CDR3 DNA: TGTGCCAGCAGCTTAGATAAGAGTTACAATGAGCAGTTCTTC. This translates into CASSLDKSYNEQFF.

This clone was seen more than once but under ten times. This chain uses TRBV30 with TRBJ1-3; D not resolved. Germline V gene lookup returns CDR1 GTSNPN and CDR2 SVGIG (reference sequence). Trimming took 2 bases from V and 0 from J, leaving 8 bases between them. There are 14 residues in the CDR3. CDR3 in amino acids: CAWSPTNSGNTIYF. The CDR3 DNA sequence: TGTGCCTGGAGTCCTACTAACTCTGGAAACACCATATATTTT.

DNA of the CDR3: TGCAGCGTTTGCCGGGACCTAGGGGACATTCAGTACTTC. It encodes CSVCRDLGDIQYF. The chain employs TRBV29-1 and TRBJ2-4; D could derive from TRBD1 or TRBD2 (5 bases each). With 5 bases removed from V and 8 bases from J, the gap between germline ends came to 16 bases. Germline assignment: CDR1 SQVTM and CDR2 ANQGSEA. The CDR3 sequence is 13 residues long.